These T cell receptor beta chains were read from a single sample in a study of cytomegalovirus exposure and HLA in healthy donors. TCRdb's table, derived via immunoSEQ multiplex PCR, lists solely in-frame clones and lacks some. The sample has over 150,000 clones; around 88% are singletons. The sample taken for sequencing was PBMCs. The receptors here all came from a man aged 18 to 30 in good health and CMV-seropositive. Each CDR3 is given with its conserved first and last residue. Fields, in order: clone size, J gene, D gene, V gene, CDR3 DNA, CDR3 protein. A D gene is named only where the DNA matches it firmly. Clone size is stated in some rows and not others, as once, few, many or a class when expanded.

-	TRBJ1-2	-	TRBV5-6	TGTGCCAGCAGCTTGGGCGACTATGGCTACACCTTC	CASSLGDYGYTF
-	TRBJ2-7	-	TRBV28	TGTGCCAGCAGCACCCCCAGGGCCCCCTACGAGCAGTACTTC	CASSTPRAPYEQYF
once	TRBJ2-3	-	TRBV28	TGTGCCAGCAGTAACGCCGGGACTAGCACAGATACGCAGTATTTT	CASSNAGTSTDTQYF
-	TRBJ1-2	TRBD1	TRBV5-1	TGCGCCAGCAGCCTCAGGGGGTCCGCTAACTATGGCTACACCTTC	CASSLRGSANYGYTF
once	TRBJ2-2	TRBD1	TRBV19	TGTGCCAGTAGTCCTGACAGGGGGTCCCCGAGCACCGGGGAGCTGTTTTTT	CASSPDRGSPSTGELFF
-	TRBJ2-1	TRBD2	TRBV6-5	TGTGCCAGCAGGGCAACTAGCGTCCCCTACAATGAGCAGTTCTTC	CASRATSVPYNEQFF
-	TRBJ1-2	-	TRBV5-6	TGTGCCAGCAGCTCCACAGGGAACTATGGCTACACCTTC	CASSSTGNYGYTF
once	TRBJ2-5	-	TRBV6-5	TGTGCCAGCAGTTACTCGCTCAGAAGGGAGCAAGAGACCCAGTACTTC	CASSYSLRREQETQYF
-	TRBJ2-3	-	TRBV7-2	TGTGCCAGCAGCTCCCAATGGCCCACAGATACGCAGTATTTT	CASSSQWPTDTQYF
-	TRBJ2-7	-	TRBV7-9	TGTGCCAGCAGCCTGACCGGGACTTTGGCAGCCTACGAGCAGTACTTC	CASSLTGTLAAYEQYF
-	TRBJ1-2	TRBD1	TRBV27	TGTGCCAGCAGTCAACGGTCCACGCGACAGGGGGCGGGGGGCTACACCTTC	CASSQRSTRQGAGGYTF
once	TRBJ2-7	-	TRBV5-6	TGTGCCAGCAGCTTGCAGGGTGATCCCTCCTACGAGCAGTACTTC	CASSLQGDPSYEQYF
few	TRBJ1-5	TRBD1	TRBV19	TGTGCCAGTAGTCGAGGGGGCGTCAATCAGCCCCAGCATTTT	CASSRGGVNQPQHF
-	TRBJ2-2	-	TRBV5-1	TGCGCCAGCAGGGGGCGAGTGGGCACCGGGGAGCTGTTTTTT	CASRGRVGTGELFF
-	TRBJ2-7	-	TRBV5-6	TGTGCCAGCAGCTTAAGACAGTCCTCCTACGAGCAGTACTTC	CASSLRQSSYEQYF
-	TRBJ2-1	TRBD2	TRBV25-1	TGTGCCAGCAGAGGACTAGCGGGGGGTAGTGAGCAGTTCTTC	CASRGLAGGSEQFF
-	TRBJ1-4	-	TRBV5-1	TGCGCCAGCAGCTTGTCTGAGCCTAATGAAAAACTGTTTTTT	CASSLSEPNEKLFF
-	TRBJ1-1	-	TRBV7-9	TGTGCCAGCAGCTTAGCTCCTGGACAGCGTGGTTCTGAAGCTTTCTTT	CASSLAPGQRGSEAFF
few	TRBJ1-2	TRBD1	TRBV18	TGTGCCAGCTCACCAGCGGACTTCAGGGGGCAGGGCTACACCTTC	CASSPADFRGQGYTF
-	TRBJ2-7	TRBD1	TRBV9	TGTGCCAGCAGCGTGGGGGACAGAGGCTACGAGCAGTACTTC	CASSVGDRGYEQYF
-	TRBJ1-1	TRBD1	TRBV4-3	TGCGCCAGCAGCCAACATCTCCCCGAGACAGGGGGCGAAGCTTTCTTT	CASSQHLPETGGEAFF
-	TRBJ2-7	TRBD1	TRBV5-4	TGTGCCAGCAGCTCCGGGACAGGGATCTACGAGCAGTACTTC	CASSSGTGIYEQYF
-	TRBJ1-5	TRBD1	TRBV29-1	TGCAGCATCTCCGGGACAGATAGCAATCAGCCCCAGCATTTT	CSISGTDSNQPQHF
-	TRBJ1-1	-	TRBV2	TGTGCCAGCAGTGAACAGAACACTGAAGCTTTCTTT	CASSEQNTEAFF
-	TRBJ2-7	TRBD2	TRBV5-4	TGTGCCAGCAGCTTGGGGGGTAACGGGAGGAGGCTGTACGAGCAGTACTTC	CASSLGGNGRRLYEQYF
-	TRBJ2-3	TRBD2	TRBV4-3	TGCGCCAGCAGCCAAGATCCCGGCGCTAGCGGGGGGGCGGATACGCAGTATTTT	CASSQDPGASGGADTQYF
-	TRBJ1-2	-	TRBV4-3	TGCGCCAGCAGCCAAGCCGGCTATGGCTACACCTTC	CASSQAGYGYTF
-	TRBJ2-3	TRBD1	TRBV28	TGTGCCAGCAGTTTCCGGGACAGCCCCACAGATACGCAGTATTTT	CASSFRDSPTDTQYF
-	TRBJ2-1	TRBD1	TRBV7-6	TGTGCCAGCAGCTCGGGACAGGAGGTCTACAATGAGCAGTTCTTC	CASSSGQEVYNEQFF
-	TRBJ2-7	-	TRBV6-1	TGTGCCAGCAGTGCTGACAGGCTCCAGGGGTACTTC	CASSADRLQGYF
-	TRBJ2-7	-	TRBV7-9	TGTGCCAGCGGATCGACGGAGACCTACGAGCAGTACTTC	CASGSTETYEQYF
few	TRBJ1-1	-	TRBV30	TGTGCCTGGAGTATGGGCGTTCTAAACACTGAAGCTTTCTTT	CAWSMGVLNTEAFF
-	TRBJ2-3	TRBD2	TRBV9	TGTGCCAGCAGCGTTAGCGGGGGGATGACAGATACGCAGTATTTT	CASSVSGGMTDTQYF
-	TRBJ2-1	TRBD2	TRBV6-5	TGTGCCAGCAGTTACTCAGGCGGGAGAACCGATGAGCAGTTCTTC	CASSYSGGRTDEQFF
-	TRBJ1-1	-	TRBV29-1	TGCAGCGTTACAACCCGTTTGAAGGAGGAGAATGAAGCTTTCTTT	CSVTTRLKEENEAFF
-	TRBJ2-7	-	TRBV5-8	TGTGCCAGCAGCTTAAACGCGGGGATCGAGCAGTACTTC	CASSLNAGIEQYF
-	TRBJ2-3	-	TRBV29-1	TGCAGCACGTCGGGGGAGAGTAGCACAGATACGCAGTATTTT	CSTSGESSTDTQYF
-	TRBJ2-3	TRBD2	TRBV4-3	TGCGCCAGCAGCCAAGATAGCGGGGGGGCCAAAGATACGCAGTATTTT	CASSQDSGGAKDTQYF
-	TRBJ2-5	-	TRBV30	TGTGCCTGGAGCAGGGATAGGCGGGAGACCCAGTACTTC	CAWSRDRRETQYF
few	TRBJ1-5	TRBD1	TRBV4-1	TGCGCCAGCAGCCAAGAGGACAGGGTACCTCAGCCCCAGCATTTT	CASSQEDRVPQPQHF
-	TRBJ2-5	-	TRBV7-2	TGTGCCAGCAGCTTAGACAGGGAGGGGACCCAGTACTTC	CASSLDREGTQYF